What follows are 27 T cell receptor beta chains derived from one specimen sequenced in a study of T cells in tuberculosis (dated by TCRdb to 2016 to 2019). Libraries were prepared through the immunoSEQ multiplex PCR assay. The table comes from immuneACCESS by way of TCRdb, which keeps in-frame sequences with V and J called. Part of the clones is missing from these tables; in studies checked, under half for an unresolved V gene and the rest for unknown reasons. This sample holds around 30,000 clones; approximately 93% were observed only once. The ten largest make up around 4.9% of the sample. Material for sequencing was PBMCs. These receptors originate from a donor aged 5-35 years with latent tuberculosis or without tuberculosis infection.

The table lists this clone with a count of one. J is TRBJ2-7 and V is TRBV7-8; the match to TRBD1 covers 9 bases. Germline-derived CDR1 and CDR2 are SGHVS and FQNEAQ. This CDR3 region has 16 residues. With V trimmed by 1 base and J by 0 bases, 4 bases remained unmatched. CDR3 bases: TGTGCCAGCAGCTTAGGTGGGACAGGGAGCTCCTACGAGCAGTACTTC. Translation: CASSLGGTGSSYEQYF.

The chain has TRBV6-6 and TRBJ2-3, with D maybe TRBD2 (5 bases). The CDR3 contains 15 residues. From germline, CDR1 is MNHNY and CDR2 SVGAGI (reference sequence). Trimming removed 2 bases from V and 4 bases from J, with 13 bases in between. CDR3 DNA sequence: TGTGCCAGCAGTTACCACCTCGTGGAGGCAGATACGCAGTATTTT. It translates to CASSYHLVEADTQYF.

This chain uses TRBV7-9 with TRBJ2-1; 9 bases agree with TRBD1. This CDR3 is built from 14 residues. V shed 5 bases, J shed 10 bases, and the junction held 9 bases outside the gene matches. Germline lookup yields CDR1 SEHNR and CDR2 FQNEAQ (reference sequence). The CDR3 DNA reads TGTGCCAGCAGCAACAACAGGGGGCTGGACGAGCAGTTCTTC. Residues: CASSNNRGLDEQFF.

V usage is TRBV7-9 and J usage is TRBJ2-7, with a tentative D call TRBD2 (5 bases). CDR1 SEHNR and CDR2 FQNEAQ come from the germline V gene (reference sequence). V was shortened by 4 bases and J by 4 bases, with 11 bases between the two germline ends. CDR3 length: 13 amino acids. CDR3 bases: TGTGCCAGCAGCTACGGACTTCGTTACGAGCAGTACTTC. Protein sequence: CASSYGLRYEQYF.

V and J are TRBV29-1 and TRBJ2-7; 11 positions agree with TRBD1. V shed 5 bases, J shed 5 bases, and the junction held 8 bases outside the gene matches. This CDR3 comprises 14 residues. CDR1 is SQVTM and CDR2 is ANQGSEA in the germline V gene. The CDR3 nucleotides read TGCAGCGTTTTCGGGGGACAGGGGGTCGACGAGCAGTACTTC. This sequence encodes CSVFGGQGVDEQYF.

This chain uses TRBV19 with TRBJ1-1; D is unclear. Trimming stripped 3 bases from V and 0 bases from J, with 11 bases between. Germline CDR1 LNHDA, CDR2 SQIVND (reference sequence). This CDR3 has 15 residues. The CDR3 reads CASSIGGTLNTEAFF. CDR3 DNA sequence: TGTGCCAGTAGTATTGGAGGCACCTTGAACACTGAAGCTTTCTTT.

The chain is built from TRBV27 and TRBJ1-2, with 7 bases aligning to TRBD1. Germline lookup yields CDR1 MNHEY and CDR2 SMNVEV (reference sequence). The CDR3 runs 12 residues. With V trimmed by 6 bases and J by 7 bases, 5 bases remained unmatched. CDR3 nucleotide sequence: TGTGCCAGCAGCCCAGGGGGTGTTGGCTACACCTTC. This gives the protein CASSPGGVGYTF.

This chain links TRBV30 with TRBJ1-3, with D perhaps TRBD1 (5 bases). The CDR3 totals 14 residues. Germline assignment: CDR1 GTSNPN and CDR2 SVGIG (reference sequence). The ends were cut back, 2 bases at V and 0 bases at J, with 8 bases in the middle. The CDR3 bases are TGTGCCTGGAGTAGGGGCTTCTCTGGAAACACCATATATTTT. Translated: CAWSRGFSGNTIYF.

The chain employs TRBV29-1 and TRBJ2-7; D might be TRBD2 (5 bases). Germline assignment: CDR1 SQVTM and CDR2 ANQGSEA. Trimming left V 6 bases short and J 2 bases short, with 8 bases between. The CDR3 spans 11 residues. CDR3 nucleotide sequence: TGCAGCGTCGGACTTGCCTACGAGCAGTACTTC. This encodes CSVGLAYEQYF.

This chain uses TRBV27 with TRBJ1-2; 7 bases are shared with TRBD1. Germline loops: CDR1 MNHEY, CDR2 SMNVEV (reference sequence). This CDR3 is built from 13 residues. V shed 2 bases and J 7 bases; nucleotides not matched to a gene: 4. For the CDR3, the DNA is TGTGCCAGCAGTTTACAAGGGGGCAGTGGCTACACCTTC. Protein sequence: CASSLQGGSGYTF.

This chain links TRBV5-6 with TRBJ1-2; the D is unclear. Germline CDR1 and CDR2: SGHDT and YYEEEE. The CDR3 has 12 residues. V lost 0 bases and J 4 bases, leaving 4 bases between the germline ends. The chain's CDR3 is CASSLASYGYTF. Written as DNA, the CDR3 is TGTGCCAGCAGCTTGGCGAGCTATGGCTACACCTTC.

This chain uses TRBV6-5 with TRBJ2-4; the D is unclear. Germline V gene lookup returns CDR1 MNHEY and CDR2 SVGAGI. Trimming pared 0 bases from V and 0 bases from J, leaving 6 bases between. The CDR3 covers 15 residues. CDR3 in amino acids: CASSYSARAKNIQYF. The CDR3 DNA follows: TGTGCCAGCAGTTACTCGGCTAGAGCCAAAAACATTCAGTACTTC.

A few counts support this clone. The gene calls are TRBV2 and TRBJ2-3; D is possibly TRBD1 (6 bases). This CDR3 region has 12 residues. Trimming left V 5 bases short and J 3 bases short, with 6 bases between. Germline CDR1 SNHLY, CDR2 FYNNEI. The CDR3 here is CASSRGTDTQYF. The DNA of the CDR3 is TGTGCCAGCAGTAGGGGGACAGATACGCAGTATTTT.

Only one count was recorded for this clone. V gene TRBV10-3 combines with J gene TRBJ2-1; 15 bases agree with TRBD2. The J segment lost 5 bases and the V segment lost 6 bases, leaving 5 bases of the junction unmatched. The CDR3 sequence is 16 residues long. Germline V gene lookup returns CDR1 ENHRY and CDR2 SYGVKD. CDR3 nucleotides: TGTGCCATCAGCCCCGGGACTAGCGGGGGGAACAATGAGCAGTTCTTC. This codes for CAISPGTSGGNNEQFF.

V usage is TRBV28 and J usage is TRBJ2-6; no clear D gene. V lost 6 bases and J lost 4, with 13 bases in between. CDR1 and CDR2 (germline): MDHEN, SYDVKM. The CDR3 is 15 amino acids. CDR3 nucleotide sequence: TGTGCCAGCAGAATGGCTAGTGCCGGGGCCAACGTCCTGACTTTC. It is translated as CASRMASAGANVLTF. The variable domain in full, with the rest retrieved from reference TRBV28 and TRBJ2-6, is DVKVTQSSRYLVKRTGEKVFLECVQDMDHENMFWYRQDPGLGLRLIYFSYDVKMKEKGDIPEGYSVSREKKERFSLILESASTNQTSMYLCASRMASAGANVLTFGAGSRLTVL.

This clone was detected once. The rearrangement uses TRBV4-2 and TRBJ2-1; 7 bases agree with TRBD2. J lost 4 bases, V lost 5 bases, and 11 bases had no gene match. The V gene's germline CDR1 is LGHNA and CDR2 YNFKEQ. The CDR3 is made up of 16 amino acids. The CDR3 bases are TGTGCCAGCAGCGCCGACGGGGGACTAATATACAATGAGCAGTTCTTC. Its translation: CASSADGGLIYNEQFF.

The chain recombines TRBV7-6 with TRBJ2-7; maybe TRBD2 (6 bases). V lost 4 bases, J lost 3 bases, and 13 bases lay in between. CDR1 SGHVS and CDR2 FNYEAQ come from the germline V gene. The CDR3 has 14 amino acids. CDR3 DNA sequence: TGTGCCAGCAGCTCGAACCTGGGGGGCTACGAGCAGTACTTC. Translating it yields CASSSNLGGYEQYF.

CDR3 sequence reads: CASSYQGSGAEAFF. In DNA form, the CDR3 reads TGTGCCAGCAGTTACCAGGGTTCAGGGGCTGAAGCTTTCTTT. This rearrangement joins TRBV6-5 to TRBJ1-1; D is perhaps TRBD1 (6 bases). This CDR3 is 14 amino acids long. Trimming took 2 bases from V and 6 from J, leaving 13 bases between them. Germline assignment: CDR1 MNHEY and CDR2 SVGAGI.

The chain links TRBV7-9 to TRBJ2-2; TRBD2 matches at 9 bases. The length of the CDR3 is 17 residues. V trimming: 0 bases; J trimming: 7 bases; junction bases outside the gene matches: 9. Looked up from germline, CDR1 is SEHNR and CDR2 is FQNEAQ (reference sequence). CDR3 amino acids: CASSLAGAGGRVGELFF. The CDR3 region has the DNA TGTGCCAGCAGCTTAGCCGGCGCGGGGGGGCGCGTCGGGGAGCTGTTTTTT.

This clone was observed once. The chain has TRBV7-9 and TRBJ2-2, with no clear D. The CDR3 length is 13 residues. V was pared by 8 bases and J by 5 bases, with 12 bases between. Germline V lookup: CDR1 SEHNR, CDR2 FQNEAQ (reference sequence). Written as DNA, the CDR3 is TGTGCCAGCTTAACAGAATATACCGGGGAGCTGTTTTTT. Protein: CASLTEYTGELFF.

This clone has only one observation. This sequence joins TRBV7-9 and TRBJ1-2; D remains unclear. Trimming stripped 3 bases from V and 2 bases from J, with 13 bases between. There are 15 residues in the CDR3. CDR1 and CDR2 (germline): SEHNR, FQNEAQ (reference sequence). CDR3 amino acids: CASSFPRIPNYGYTF. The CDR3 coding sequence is TGTGCCAGCAGCTTTCCTAGGATTCCGAACTATGGCTACACCTTC.

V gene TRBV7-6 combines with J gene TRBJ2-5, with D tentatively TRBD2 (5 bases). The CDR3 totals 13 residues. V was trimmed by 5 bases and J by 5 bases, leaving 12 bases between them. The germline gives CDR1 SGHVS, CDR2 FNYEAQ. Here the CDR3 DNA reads TGTGCCAGCAGCCTTAGGGAGCAGGAGACCCAGTACTTC. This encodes CASSLREQETQYF.

CDR3 DNA sequence: TGTGCCAGCAGTGAATCAGTAGGCTACACCTTC. Translating it yields CASSESVGYTF. The rearrangement joins TRBV25-1 to TRBJ1-2; no definite D call. This CDR3 has 11 residues. The germline V gene has CDR1 MGHDK and CDR2 SYGVNS. The V end was cut by 1 base, the J end by 8 bases, with 5 bases between.

CDR3 DNA: TGTGCCAGCAGCTTGGCAGGGGTTGACGAAAAACTGTTTTTT. It yields the protein CASSLAGVDEKLFF. The V and J genes are TRBV5-4 and TRBJ1-4, with a possible D match to TRBD1 (6 bases). V shed 0 bases and J shed 8 bases, with 11 bases lying between them. Germline assignment: CDR1 SGHNT and CDR2 YYREEE (reference sequence). There are 14 residues in the CDR3.

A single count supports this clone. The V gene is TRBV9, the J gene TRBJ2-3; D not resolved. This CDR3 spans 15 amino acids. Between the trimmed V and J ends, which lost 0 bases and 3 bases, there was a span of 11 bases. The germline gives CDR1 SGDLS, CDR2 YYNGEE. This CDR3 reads CASSVGQIITDTQYF. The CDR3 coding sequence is TGTGCCAGCAGCGTAGGACAAATAATTACAGATACGCAGTATTTT.

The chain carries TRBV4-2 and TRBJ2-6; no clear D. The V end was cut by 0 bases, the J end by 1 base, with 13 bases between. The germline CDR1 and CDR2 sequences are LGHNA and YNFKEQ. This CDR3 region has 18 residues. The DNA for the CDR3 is TGTGCCAGCAGCCAAGAGAGCGCGTCTGCTTCTGGGGCCAACGTCCTGACTTTC. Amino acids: CASSQESASASGANVLTF.

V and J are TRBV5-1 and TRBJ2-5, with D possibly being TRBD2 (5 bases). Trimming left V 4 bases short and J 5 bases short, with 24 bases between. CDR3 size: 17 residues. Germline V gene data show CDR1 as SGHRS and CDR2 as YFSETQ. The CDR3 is CASSRGRSLDSRETQYF. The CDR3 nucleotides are TGCGCCAGCAGCCGAGGACGCTCACTAGATAGTCGGGAGACCCAGTACTTC.